This T cell receptor (beta chain) was captured by sequencing in a study of neoadjuvant nivolumab and ipilimumab in lung cancer. The study's findings and limits: Resected tumors had greater TCR richness and clonality than uninvolved lung.

Regarding this clone: Antigen specificity is unknown.

TCRdb keeps only in-frame clones here, not all; method: immunoSEQ multiplex PCR. This table has roughly 19,000 clones, about 77% appearing once. This CDR3 contains 11 residues. With 11 bases removed from V and 8 bases from J, the gap between germline ends came to 13 bases. The germline CDR1 and CDR2 sequences are SEHNR and FQNEAQ (reference sequence). Sample: tumor tissue, taken after neoadjuvant nivolumab, alone or with ipilimumab, at or shortly before surgery. The J gene is TRBJ2-1, the V gene TRBV7-9; D is possibly TRBD1 or TRBD2 (5 bases each). The origin of this receptor is an adult with non-small cell lung cancer. In DNA, the CDR3 is TGTGCCTCCCCAGGGCGGGATGAGCAGTTCTTC. Translation: CASPGRDEQFF.